One and the same sample provided the 3 T cell receptor beta chains below, sequenced in a study of cytomegalovirus exposure and HLA in healthy donors. PCR employed 60 Vbeta and 13 Jbeta primers. Produced via immunoSEQ multiplex PCR; TCRdb's table is partial and in-frame only. The table records roughly 110,000 clones, more than 70% of them present only once. Sequencing used PBMCs. The origin of the receptors is a man aged 35-49 years in good health and CMV-seronegative.

This clone was found a few times. V usage is TRBV6-6 and J usage is TRBJ1-2, with TRBD1 matching over 7 bases. The trim removed 5 bases at V and 4 bases at J, leaving 13 bases unmatched. CDR1 and CDR2 (germline): MNHNY, SVGAGI (reference sequence). The CDR3 has 16 residues. The CDR3 region has the DNA TGTGCCAGCAGTCTCCCACCGGACAGGCCTACCTATGGCTACACCTTC. This translates into CASSLPPDRPTYGYTF.

This clone occurred a few times. The V gene is TRBV9, the J gene TRBJ1-1, with 9 bases matching TRBD1. J gave up 4 bases and V 3 bases, and 16 bases lay outside the gene matches. Germline lookup yields CDR1 SGDLS and CDR2 YYNGEE. The CDR3 runs to 18 residues. Here the CDR3 reads CASSAGLSRDRVGTEAFF. The CDR3 DNA reads TGTGCCAGCAGCGCGGGACTGTCCCGGGACAGGGTCGGCACTGAAGCTTTCTTT. The entire variable domain, with the rest obtained from reference TRBV9 and TRBJ1-1, is as follows: DSGVTQTPKHLITATGQRVTLRCSPRSGDLSVYWYQQSLDQGLQFLIQYYNGEERAKGNILERFSAQQFPDLHSELNLSSLELGDSALYFCASSAGLSRDRVGTEAFFGQGTRLTVV.

This chain joins TRBV5-1 and TRBJ2-5, with 9 bases aligning to TRBD2. The germline V gene encodes CDR1 SGHRS and CDR2 YFSETQ. The CDR3 has 16 amino acids. The V segment lost 3 bases and the J segment 2 bases; nucleotides outside the gene matches: 8. CDR3 DNA: TGCGCCAGCAGCTGGAATAGCGGGGGATCTCAAGAGACCCAGTACTTC. It encodes CASSWNSGGSQETQYF.